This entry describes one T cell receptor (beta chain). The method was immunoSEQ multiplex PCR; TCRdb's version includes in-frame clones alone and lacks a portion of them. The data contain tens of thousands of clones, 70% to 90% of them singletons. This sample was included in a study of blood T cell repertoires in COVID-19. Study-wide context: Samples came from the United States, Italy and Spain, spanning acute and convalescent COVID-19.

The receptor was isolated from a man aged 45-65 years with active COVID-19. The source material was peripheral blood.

In nucleotides, the CDR3 is TGTGCCAGCAGGGGAGCGGGAGGAAGAGATACGCAGTATTTT. It is translated as CASRGAGGRDTQYF. The chain has TRBV2 and TRBJ2-3; 9 bases match TRBD2. Germline V lookup: CDR1 SNHLY, CDR2 FYNNEI. The CDR3 runs to 14 residues. Trimming took 6 bases from V and 5 from J; bases not matched to a gene: 6.